This TCR beta chain is from a study of cytomegalovirus exposure and HLA in healthy donors. Study-wide background: HLA-typed donors contributed around 82 million unique TCRs, which were held in an early data release. Ancestry clustering placed around four fifths of roughly 400 genotyped donors in the Caucasian-associated cluster. Study-wide results and limits: V segments that were indistinguishable, TRBV6-2 and TRBV6-3 among them, were omitted from analysis.

The primer mix had 60 Vbeta and 13 Jbeta primers. Some clones are missing from TCRdb's copy, which holds only in-frame ones; the method was immunoSEQ multiplex PCR. The sample records 90,000 or so clones, 75% to 85% being singletons. V was clipped by 6 bases and J by 0 bases, with 15 bases between them. Germline loops: CDR1 MNHNS, CDR2 SASEGT. CDR3 size: 15 residues. At the time of sampling, donors were nominally healthy, though unrecorded immune exposures were likely. Remarks on this clone: Its antigen is not known.

Sequencing input: PBMCs. This chain connects TRBV6-1 to TRBJ2-7; weak D call: TRBD1 (6 bases). The receptor comes from a man aged 25 to 40 in good health and CMV-seropositive. The CDR3 DNA reads TGTGCCAGCAGGAGCGGACAGTGGAGCTCCTACGAGCAGTACTTC. Encoded protein: CASRSGQWSSYEQYF.